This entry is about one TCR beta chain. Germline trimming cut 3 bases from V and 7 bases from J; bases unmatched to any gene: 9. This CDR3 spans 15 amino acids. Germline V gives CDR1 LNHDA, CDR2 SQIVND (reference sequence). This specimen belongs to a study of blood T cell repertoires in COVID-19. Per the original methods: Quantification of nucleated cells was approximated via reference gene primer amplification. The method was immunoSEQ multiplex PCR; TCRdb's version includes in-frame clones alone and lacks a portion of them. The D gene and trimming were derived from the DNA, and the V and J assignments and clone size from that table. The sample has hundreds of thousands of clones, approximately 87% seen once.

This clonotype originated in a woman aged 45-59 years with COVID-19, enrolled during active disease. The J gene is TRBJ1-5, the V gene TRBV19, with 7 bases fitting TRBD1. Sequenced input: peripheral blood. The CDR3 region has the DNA TGTGCCAGTAGTATCTGGGGCGGGACAGACCAGCCCCAGCATTTT. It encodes CASSIWGGTDQPQHF. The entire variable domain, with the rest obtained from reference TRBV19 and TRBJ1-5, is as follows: DGGITQSPKYLFRKEGQNVTLSCEQNLNHDAMYWYRQDPGQGLRLIYYSQIVNDFQKGDIAEGYSVSREKKESFPLTVTSAQKNPTAFYLCASSIWGGTDQPQHFGDGTRLSIL.